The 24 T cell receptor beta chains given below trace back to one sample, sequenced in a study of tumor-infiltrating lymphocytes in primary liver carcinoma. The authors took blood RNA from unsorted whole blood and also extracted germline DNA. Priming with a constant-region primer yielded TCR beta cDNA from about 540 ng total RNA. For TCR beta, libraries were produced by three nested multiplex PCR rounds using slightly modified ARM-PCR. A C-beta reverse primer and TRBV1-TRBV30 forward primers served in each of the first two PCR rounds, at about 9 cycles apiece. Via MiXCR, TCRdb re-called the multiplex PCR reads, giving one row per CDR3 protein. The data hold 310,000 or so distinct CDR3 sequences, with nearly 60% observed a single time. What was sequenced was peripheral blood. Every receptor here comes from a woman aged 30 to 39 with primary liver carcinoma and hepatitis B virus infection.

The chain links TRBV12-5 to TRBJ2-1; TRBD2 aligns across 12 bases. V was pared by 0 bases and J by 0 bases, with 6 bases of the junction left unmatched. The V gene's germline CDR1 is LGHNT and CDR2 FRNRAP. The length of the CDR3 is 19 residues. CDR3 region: CASGLVAELAGGSYNEQFF. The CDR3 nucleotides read TGTGCTAGTGGTTTGGTGGCCGAACTAGCGGGAGGCTCCTACAATGAGCAGTTCTTC.

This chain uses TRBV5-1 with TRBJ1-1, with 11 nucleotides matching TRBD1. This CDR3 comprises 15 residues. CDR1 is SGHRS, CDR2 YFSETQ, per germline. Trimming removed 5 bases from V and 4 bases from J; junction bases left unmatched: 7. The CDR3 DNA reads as TGCGCCAGCAGACAGACCGGGACAGGGGGCACTGAAGCTTTCTTT. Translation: CASRQTGTGGTEAFF.

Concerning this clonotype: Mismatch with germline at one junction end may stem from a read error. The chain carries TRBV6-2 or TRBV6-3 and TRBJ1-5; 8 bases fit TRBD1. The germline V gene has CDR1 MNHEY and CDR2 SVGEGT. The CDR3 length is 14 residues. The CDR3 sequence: CASSYNRGNQPQQF. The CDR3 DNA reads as TGTGCCAGCAGTTATAACAGGGGGAATCAGCCCCAGCAATTT.

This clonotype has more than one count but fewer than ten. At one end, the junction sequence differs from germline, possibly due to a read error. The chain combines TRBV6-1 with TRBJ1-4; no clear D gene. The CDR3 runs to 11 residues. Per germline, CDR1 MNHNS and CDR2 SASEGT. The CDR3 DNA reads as TGTGCCAGGAGTGCGAATCTGGGACTGTTTTTT. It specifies CARSANLGLFF.

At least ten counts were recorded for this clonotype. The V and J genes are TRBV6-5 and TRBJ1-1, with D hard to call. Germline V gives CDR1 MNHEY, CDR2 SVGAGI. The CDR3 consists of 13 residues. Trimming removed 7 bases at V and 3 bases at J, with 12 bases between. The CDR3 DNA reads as TGTGCCAGCACCTCCGGAGATTACACTGAAGCTTTCTTT. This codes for CASTSGDYTEAFF.

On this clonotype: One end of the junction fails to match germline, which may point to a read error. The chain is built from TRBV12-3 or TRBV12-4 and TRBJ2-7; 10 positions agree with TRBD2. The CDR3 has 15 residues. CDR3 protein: CASGGLAEGDGEQYF. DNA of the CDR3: TGTGCCAGCGGAGGACTAGCGGAAGGGGATGGTGAGCAATACTTC.

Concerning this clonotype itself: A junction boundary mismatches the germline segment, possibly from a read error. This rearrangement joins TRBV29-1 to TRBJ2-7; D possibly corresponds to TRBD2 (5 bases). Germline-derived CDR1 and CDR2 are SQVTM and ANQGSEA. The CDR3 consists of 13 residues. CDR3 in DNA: TGCATCGTTGAAGATGCAGGACTCTACGAGCAGTACTTC. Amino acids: CIVEDAGLYEQYF.

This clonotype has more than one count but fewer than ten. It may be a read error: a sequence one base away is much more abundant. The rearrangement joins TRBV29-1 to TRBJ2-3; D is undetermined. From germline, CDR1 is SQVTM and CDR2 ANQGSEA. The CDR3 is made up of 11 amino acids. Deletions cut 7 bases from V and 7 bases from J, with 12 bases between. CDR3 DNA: TGCAGCGGGGCCATAGGACATACGCAGTATTTT. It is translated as CSGAIGHTQYF.

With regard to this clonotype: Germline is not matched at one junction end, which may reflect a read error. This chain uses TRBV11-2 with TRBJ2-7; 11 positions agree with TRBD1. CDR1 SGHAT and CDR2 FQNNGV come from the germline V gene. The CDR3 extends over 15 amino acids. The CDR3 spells CANSPPGTGGYEQYF. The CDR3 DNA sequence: TGTGCCAACAGCCCGCCCGGGACAGGGGGCTACGAGCAGTACTTC.

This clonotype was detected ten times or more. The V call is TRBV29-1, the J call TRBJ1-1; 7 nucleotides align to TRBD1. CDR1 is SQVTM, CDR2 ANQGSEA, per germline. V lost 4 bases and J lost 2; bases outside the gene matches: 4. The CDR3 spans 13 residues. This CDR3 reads CSVGKGGNTEAFF. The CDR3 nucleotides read TGCAGCGTTGGAAAAGGGGGCAACACTGAAGCTTTCTTT.

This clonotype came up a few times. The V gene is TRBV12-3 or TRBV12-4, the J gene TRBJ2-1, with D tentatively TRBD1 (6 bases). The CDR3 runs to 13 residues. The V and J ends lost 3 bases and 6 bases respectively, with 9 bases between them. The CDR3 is CASSFDRSNEQFF. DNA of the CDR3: TGTGCCAGCAGTTTCGACAGGTCCAATGAGCAGTTCTTC.

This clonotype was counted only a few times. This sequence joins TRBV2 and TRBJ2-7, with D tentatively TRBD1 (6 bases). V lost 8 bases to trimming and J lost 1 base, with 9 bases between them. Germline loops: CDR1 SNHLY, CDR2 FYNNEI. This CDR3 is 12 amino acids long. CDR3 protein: CASRDISYEQYF. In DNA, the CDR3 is TGTGCCAGCCGGGACATTTCCTACGAGCAGTACTTC.

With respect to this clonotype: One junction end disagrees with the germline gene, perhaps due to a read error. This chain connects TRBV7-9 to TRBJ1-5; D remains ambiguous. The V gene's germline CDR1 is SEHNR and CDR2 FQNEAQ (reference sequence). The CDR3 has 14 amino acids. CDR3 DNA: TGTGCCAGGAGCCCACCCCCGGGCAATCAGCCCCTGCATTTT. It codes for CARSPPPGNQPLHF.

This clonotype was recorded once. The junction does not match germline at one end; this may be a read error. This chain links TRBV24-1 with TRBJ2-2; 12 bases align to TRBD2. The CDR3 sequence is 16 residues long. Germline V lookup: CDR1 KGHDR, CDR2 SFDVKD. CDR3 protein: CATGDTTSGSTGELFF. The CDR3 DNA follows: TGTGCCACCGGTGACACGACTAGCGGGAGTACCGGGGAGCTGTTTTTT.

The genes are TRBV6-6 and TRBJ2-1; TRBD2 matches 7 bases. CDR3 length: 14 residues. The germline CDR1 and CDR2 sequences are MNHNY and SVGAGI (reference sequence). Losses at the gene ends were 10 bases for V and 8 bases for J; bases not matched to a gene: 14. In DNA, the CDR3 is TGTGCCACCGATGGCGGGAGAGGCAGGGATGAGCAGTTCTTC. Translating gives CATDGGRGRDEQFF.

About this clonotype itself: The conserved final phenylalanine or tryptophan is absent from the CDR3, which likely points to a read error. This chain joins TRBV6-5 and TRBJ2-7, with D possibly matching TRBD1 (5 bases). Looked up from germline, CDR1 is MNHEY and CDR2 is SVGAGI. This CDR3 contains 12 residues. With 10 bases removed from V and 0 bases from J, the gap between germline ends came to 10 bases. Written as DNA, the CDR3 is TGTGCCACCAGGGATTACTCCTACGAGCAGTACTCC. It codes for CATRDYSYEQYS.

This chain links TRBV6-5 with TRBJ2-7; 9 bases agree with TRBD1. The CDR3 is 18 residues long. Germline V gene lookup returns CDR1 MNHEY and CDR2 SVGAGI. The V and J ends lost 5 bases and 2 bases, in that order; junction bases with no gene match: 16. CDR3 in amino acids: CASSPPPSGTGWTYEQYF. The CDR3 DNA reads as TGTGCCAGCAGTCCCCCCCCCTCCGGGACAGGGTGGACCTACGAGCAGTACTTC.

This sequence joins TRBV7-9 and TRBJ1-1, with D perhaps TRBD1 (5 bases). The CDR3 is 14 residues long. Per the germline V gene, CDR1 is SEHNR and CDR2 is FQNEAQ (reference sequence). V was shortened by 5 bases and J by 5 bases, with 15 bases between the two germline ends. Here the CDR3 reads CASSIMGGGTEAFF. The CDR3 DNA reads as TGTGCCAGCAGCATCATGGGCGGGGGGACTGAAGCTTTCTTT.

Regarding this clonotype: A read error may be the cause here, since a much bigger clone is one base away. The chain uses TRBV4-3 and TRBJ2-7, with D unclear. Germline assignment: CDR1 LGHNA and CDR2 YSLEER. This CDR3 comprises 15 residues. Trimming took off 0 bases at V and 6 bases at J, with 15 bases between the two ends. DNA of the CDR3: TGCGCCAGCAGCCAAGATTCAAGCGAGATCTTCGAGCAGTACTTC. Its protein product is CASSQDSSEIFEQYF.

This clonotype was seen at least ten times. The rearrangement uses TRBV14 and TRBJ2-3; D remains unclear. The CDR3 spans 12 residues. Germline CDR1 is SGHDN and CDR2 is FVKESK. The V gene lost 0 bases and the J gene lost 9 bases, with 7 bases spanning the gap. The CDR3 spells CASSQEFVTQYF. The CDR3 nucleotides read TGTGCCAGCAGCCAAGAATTCGTAACGCAGTATTTT.

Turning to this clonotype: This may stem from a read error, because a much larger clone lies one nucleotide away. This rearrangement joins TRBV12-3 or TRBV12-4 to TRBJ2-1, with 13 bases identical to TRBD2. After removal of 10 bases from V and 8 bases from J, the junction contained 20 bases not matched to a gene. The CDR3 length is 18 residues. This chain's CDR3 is CAILGGTSGRGIADEQFF. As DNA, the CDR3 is TGTGCCATCCTTGGGGGAACTAGCGGGAGGGGGATCGCCGATGAGCAGTTCTTC.

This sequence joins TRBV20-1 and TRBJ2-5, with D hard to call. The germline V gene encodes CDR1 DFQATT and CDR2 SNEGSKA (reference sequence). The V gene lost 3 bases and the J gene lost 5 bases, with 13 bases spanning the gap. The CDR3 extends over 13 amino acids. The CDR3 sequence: CSARWGLRETQYF. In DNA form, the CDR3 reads TGCAGTGCTAGGTGGGGTTTACGCGAGACCCAGTACTTC.

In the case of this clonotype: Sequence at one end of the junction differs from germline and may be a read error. In nucleotides, the CDR3 is TGTGGCAGCAGCTTTGGGAGGGGATACTACAATGACCAGTTCTTC. Amino acids: CGSSFGRGYYNDQFF. The chain combines TRBV11-1 with TRBJ2-1; 7 nucleotides align to TRBD2. This CDR3 is 15 amino acids long. Germline loops: CDR1 SGHAT, CDR2 FQDESV (reference sequence).

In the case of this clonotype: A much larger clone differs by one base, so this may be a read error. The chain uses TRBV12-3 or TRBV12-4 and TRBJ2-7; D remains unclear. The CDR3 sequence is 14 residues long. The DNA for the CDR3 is TGTGCCAGGAGTTTAGAAGGCAGAAACTACGAGCAGTACTTC. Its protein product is CARSLEGRNYEQYF.